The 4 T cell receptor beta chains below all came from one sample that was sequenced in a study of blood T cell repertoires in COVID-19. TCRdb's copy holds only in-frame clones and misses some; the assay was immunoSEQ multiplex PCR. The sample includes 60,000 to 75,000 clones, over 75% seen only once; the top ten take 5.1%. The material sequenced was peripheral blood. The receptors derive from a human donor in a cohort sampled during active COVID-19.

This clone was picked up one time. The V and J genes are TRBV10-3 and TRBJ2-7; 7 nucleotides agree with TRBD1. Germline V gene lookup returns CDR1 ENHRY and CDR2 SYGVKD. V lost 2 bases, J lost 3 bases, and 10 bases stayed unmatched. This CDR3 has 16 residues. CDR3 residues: CAISEVRGLNYYEQYF. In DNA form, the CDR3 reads TGTGCCATCAGTGAGGTTAGGGGGCTCAACTACTACGAGCAGTACTTC.

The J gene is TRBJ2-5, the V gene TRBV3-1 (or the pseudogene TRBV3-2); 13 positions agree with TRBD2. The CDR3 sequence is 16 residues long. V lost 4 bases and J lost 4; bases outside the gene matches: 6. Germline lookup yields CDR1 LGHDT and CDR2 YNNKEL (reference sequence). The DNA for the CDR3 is TGTGCCAGCAGCCTTGGACTAGCGGGAGTTTTAGAGACCCAGTACTTC. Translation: CASSLGLAGVLETQYF.

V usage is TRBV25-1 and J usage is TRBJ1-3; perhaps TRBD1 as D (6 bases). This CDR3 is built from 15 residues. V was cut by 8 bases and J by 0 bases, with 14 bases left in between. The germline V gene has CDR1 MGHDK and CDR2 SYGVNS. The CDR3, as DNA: TGTGCCAGCTCTGGACAGCCGGTCTCTGGAAACACCATATATTTT. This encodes CASSGQPVSGNTIYF.

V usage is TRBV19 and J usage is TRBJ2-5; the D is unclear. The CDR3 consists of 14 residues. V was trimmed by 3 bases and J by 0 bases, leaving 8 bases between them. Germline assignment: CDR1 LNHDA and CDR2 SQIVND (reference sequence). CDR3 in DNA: TGTGCCAGTAGTATCTCCCAGTACCAAGAGACCCAGTACTTC. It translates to CASSISQYQETQYF.